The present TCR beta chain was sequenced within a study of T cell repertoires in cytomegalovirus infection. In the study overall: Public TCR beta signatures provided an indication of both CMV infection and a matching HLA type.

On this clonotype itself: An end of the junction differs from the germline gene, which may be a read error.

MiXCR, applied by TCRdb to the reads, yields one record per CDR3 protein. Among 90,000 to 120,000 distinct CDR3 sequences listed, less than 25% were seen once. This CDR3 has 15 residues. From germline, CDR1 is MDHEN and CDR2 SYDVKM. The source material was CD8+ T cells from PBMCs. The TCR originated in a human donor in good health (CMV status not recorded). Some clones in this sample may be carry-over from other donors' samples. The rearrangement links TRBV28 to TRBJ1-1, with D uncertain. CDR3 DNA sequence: TGTGCTAGCAGTTTAGGGTCGGGGTTTCGGACTGAAGCTCTCTTT. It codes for CASSLGSGFRTEALF.